Below, 6 T cell receptor beta chains from the same sample are listed, as sequenced in a study of T cell responses to AZD1222 COVID-19 vaccine. Sequencing used immunoSEQ multiplex PCR; TCRdb keeps in-frame clones, though not all of them. In the table there are roughly 140,000 clones, approximately 90% of which are singletons. This specimen was peripheral blood, taken on day 0 of AZD1222 vaccination. The receptors were gathered from an adult in good health.

The CDR3 is CASSIQGGVRDTQYF. Written as DNA, the CDR3 is TGTGCCAGTAGTATACAAGGGGGTGTGAGAGATACGCAGTATTTT. The V and J genes are TRBV19 and TRBJ2-3; TRBD1 might be the D (6 bases). Germline-derived CDR1 and CDR2 are LNHDA and SQIVND (reference sequence). V dropped 2 bases and J dropped 5 bases, with 14 bases sitting between them. The CDR3 runs 15 residues.

The chain carries TRBV5-1 and TRBJ2-2, with D tentatively TRBD1 (6 bases). Germline V gives CDR1 SGHRS, CDR2 YFSETQ. The CDR3 is 16 residues long. The V end lost 4 bases, the J end lost 1 base, and 14 bases lay between the germline ends. As DNA, the CDR3 is TGCGCCAGCAGCCCACTCCCGGGACAGAACACCGGGGAGCTGTTTTTT. It specifies CASSPLPGQNTGELFF.

The V and J genes are TRBV18 and TRBJ1-6, with 9 bases matching TRBD1. The CDR3 runs 14 residues. Germline lookup yields CDR1 KGHSH and CDR2 LQKENI. Unmatched junction bases numbered 6, after V lost 6 bases and J lost 9 bases. The CDR3 DNA is TGTGCCAGCTCTCGCGACAGGGGGGCTTCACCCCTCCACTTT. It codes for CASSRDRGASPLHF.

The V call is TRBV21-1, the J call TRBJ1-2. TRBV21-1 is tagged as a pseudogene. The CDR3 is 14 amino acids. The CDR3 DNA sequence: TGTGCCGTGGCGGCCCTACACCGATTCGTAGGCTACACCTTC. Translating it yields CAVAALHRFVGYTF.

The chain carries TRBV5-1 and TRBJ1-2, with 7 nucleotides matching TRBD1. Germline CDR1 reads SGHRS; CDR2 reads YFSETQ. The V gene end was trimmed by 0 bases and the J gene end by 6 bases; junction bases not matched to a gene: 2. The CDR3 covers 13 residues. CDR3 sequence: CASSLGQGNGYTF. CDR3 coding DNA: TGCGCCAGCAGCTTGGGACAGGGAAATGGCTACACCTTC. Looking up the rest from reference TRBV5-1 and TRBJ1-2 gives the full variable domain: KAGVTQTPRYLIKTRGQQVTLSCSPISGHRSVSWYQQTPGQGLQFLFEYFSETQRNKGNFPGRFSGRQFSNSRSEMNVSTLELGDSALYLCASSLGQGNGYTFGSGTRLTVV.

The chain couples TRBV19 to TRBJ2-6, with 7 positions matching TRBD1. CDR1 and CDR2 (germline): LNHDA, SQIVND (reference sequence). The CDR3 runs 15 residues. V trimming: 7 bases; J trimming: 0 bases; junction bases outside the gene matches: 3. CDR3 DNA: TGTGCCAGTACAGGGGGAGACTCTGGGGCCAACGTCCTGACTTTC. Amino acid sequence: CASTGGDSGANVLTF. Full variable domain (missing parts from reference TRBV19 and TRBJ2-6): DGGITQSPKYLFRKEGQNVTLSCEQNLNHDAMYWYRQDPGQGLRLIYYSQIVNDFQKGDIAEGYSVSREKKESFPLTVTSAQKNPTAFYLCASTGGDSGANVLTFGAGSRLTVL.